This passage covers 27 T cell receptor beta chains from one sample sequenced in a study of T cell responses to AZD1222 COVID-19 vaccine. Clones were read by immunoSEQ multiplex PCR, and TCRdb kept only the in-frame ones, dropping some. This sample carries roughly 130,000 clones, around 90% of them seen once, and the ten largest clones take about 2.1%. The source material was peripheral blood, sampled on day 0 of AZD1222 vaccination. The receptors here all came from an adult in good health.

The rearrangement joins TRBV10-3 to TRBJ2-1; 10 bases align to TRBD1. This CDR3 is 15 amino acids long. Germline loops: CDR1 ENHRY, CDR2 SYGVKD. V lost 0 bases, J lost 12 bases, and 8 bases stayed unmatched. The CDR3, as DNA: TGTGCCATCAGTGAGTCGGAAGACAGGGGGCCGCGGCAGTTCTTC. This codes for CAISESEDRGPRQFF.

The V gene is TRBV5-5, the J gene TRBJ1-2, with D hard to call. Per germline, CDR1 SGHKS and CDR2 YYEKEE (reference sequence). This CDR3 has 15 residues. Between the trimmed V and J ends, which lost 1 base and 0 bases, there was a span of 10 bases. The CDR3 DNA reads TGTGCCAGCAGCTTGTTGACAACAGCTAACTATGGCTACACCTTC. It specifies CASSLLTTANYGYTF.

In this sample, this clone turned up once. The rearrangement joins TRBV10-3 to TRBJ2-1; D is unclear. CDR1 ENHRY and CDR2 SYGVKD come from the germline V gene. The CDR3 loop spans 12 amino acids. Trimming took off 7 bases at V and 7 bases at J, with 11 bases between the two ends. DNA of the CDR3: TGTGCCATCAATTTATCGCTAAATGAGCAGTTCTTC. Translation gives CAINLSLNEQFF.

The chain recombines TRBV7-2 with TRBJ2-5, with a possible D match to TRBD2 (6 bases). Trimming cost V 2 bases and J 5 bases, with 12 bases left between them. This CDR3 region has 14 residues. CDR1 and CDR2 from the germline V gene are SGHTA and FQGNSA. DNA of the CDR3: TGTGCCAGCAGCTTATGGGAGGCGGGGGAGACCCAGTACTTC. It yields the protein CASSLWEAGETQYF.

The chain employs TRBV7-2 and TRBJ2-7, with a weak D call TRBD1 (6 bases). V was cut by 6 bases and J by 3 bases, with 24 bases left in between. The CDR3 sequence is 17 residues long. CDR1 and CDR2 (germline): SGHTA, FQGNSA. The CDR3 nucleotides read TGTGCCAGCAGATTTCAAGCGGCCGGACAGATCATCTACGAGCAGTACTTC. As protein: CASRFQAAGQIIYEQYF. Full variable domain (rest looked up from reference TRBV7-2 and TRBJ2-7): GAGVSQSPSNKVTEKGKDVELRCDPISGHTALYWYRQSLGQGLEFLIYFQGNSAPDKSGLPSDRFSAERTGGSVSTLTIQRTQQEDSAVYLCASRFQAAGQIIYEQYFGPGTRLTVT.

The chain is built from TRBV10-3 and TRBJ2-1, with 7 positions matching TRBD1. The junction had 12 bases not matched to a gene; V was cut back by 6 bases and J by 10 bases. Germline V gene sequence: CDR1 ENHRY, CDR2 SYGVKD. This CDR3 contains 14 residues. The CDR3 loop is CAIRGTALPSEQFF. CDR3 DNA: TGTGCCATCAGGGGGACAGCTCTCCCCTCGGAGCAGTTCTTC.

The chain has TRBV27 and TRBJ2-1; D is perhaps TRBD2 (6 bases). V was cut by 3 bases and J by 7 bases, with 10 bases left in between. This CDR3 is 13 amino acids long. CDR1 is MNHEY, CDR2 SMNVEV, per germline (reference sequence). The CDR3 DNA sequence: TGTGCCAGCAGTTTTTGGGGGGATAATGAGCAGTTCTTC. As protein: CASSFWGDNEQFF.

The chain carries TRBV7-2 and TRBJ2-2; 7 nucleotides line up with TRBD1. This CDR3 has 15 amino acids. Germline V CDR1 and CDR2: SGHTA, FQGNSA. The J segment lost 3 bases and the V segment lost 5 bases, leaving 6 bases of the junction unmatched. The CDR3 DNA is TGTGCCAGCAGCCTGAGACAGGGCTACACCGGGGAGCTGTTTTTT. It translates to CASSLRQGYTGELFF.

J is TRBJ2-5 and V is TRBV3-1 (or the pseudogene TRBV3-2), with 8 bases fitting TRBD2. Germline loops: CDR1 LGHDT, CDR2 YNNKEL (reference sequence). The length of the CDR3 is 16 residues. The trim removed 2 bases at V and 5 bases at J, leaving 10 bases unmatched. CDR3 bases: TGTGCCAGCAGCCAATTCCGGGGGGGCCAGTGGGAGACCCAGTACTTC. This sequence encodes CASSQFRGGQWETQYF.

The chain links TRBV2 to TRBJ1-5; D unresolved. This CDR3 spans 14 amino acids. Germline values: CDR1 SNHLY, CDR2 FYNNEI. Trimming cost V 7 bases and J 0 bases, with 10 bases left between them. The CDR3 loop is CASTKGNSNQPQHF. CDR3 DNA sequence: TGTGCCAGCACCAAGGGTAATAGCAATCAGCCCCAGCATTTT.

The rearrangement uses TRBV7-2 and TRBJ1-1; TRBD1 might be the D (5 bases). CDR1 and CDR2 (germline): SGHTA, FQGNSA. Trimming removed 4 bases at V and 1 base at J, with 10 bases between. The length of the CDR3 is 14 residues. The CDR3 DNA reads TGTGCCAGCAGCTCTGCAGGGAGGAACACTGAAGCTTTCTTT. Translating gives CASSSAGRNTEAFF.

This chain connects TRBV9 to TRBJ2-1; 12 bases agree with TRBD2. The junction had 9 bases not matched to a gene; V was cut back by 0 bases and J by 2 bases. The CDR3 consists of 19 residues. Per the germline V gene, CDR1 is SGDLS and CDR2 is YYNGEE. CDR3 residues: CASSVAIASGGVTYNEQFF. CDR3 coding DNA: TGTGCCAGCAGCGTAGCGATAGCTAGCGGGGGGGTAACCTACAATGAGCAGTTCTTC.

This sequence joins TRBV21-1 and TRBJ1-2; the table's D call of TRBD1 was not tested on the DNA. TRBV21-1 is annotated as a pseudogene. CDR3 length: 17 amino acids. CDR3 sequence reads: CASSRLKTGASNYGYTF. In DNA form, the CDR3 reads TGTGCCAGCAGCAGACTAAAGACAGGGGCCTCTAACTATGGCTACACCTTC.

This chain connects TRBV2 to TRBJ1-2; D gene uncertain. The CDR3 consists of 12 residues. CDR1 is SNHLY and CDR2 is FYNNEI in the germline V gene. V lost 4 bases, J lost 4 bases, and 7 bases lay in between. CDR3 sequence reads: CASSAQTYGYTF. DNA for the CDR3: TGTGCCAGCAGTGCCCAGACCTATGGCTACACCTTC.

DNA of the CDR3: TGTGCCATCAGCCCCATCCCGGACAGGGACTATGGCTACACCTTC. Translating gives CAISPIPDRDYGYTF. The chain carries TRBV10-3 and TRBJ1-2; 8 bases align to TRBD1. CDR3 length equals 15 residues. V trimming: 6 bases; J trimming: 3 bases; junction bases outside the gene matches: 9. Germline V CDR1 and CDR2: ENHRY, SYGVKD.

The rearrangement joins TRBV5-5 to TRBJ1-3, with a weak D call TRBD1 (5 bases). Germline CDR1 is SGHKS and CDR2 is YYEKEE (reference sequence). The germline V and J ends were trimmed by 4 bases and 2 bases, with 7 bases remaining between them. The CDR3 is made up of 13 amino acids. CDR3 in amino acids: CASSPGPGNTIYF. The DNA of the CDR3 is TGTGCCAGCAGCCCGGGGCCTGGAAACACCATATATTTT. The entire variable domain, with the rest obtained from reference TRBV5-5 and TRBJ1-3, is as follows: DAGVTQSPTHLIKTRGQQVTLRCSPISGHKSVSWYQQVLGQGPQFIFQYYEKEERGRGNFPDRFSARQFPNYSSELNVNALLLGDSALYLCASSPGPGNTIYFGEGSWLTVV.

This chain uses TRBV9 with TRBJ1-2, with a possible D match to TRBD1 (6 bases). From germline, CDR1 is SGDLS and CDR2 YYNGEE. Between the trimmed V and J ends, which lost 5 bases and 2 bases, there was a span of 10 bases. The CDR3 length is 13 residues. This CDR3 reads CASSLDRNYGYTF. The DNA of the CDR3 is TGTGCCAGCAGTCTCGACAGGAACTATGGCTACACCTTC.

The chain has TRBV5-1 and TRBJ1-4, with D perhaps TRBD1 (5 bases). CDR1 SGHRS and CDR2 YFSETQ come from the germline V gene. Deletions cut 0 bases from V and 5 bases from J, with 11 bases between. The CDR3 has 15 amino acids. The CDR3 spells CASSLARGVNEKLFF. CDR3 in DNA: TGCGCCAGCAGCTTGGCGAGGGGTGTAAATGAAAAACTGTTTTTT.

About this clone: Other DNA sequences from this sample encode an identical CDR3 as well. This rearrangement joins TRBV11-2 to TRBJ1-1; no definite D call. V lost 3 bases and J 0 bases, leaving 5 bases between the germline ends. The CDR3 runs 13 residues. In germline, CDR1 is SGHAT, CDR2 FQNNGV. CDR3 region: CASSLGLNTEAFF. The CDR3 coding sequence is TGTGCCAGCAGCTTGGGCCTGAACACTGAAGCTTTCTTT.

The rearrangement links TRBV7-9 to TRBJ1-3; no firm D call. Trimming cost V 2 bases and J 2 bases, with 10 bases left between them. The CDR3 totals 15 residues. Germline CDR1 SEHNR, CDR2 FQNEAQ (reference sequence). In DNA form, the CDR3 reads TGTGCCAGCAGCTTAAACCAAGGGACTGGAAACACCATATATTTT. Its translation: CASSLNQGTGNTIYF.

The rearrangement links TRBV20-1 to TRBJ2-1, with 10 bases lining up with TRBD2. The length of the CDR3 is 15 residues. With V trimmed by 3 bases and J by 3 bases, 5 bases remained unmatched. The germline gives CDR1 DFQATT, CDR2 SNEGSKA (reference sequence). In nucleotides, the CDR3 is TGCAGTGCTAGTCTAGCGGGGGCCTACTACAATGAGCAGTTCTTC. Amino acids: CSASLAGAYYNEQFF.

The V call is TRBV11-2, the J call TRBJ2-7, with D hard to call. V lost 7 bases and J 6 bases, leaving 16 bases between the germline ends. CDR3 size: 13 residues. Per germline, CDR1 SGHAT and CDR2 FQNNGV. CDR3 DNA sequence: TGTGCCAGCAACGACCTAGTTCACGTCGAGCAGTACTTC. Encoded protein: CASNDLVHVEQYF.

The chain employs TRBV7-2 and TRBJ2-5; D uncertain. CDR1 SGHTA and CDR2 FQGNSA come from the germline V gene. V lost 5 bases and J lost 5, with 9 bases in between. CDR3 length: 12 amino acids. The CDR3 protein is CASSPTRETQYF. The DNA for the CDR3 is TGTGCCAGCAGCCCTACACGGGAGACCCAGTACTTC.

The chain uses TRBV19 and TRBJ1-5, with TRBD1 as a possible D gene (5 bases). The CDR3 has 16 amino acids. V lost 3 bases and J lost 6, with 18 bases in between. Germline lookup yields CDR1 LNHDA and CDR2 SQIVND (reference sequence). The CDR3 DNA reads TGTGCCAGTAGTATCCGGGCAGGGAGAATCTCTCAGCCCCAGCATTTT. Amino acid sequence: CASSIRAGRISQPQHF.

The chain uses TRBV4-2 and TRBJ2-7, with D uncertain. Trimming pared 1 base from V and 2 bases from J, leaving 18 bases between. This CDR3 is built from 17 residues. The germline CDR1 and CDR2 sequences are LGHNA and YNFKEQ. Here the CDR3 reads CASSQVETGDLPYEQYF. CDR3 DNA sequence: TGTGCCAGCAGCCAAGTTGAAACCGGCGACTTACCCTACGAGCAGTACTTC.

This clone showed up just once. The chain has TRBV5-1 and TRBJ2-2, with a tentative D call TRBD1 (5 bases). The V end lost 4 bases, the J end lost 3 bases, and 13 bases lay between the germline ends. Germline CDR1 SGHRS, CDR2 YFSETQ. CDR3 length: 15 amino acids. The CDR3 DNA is TGCGCCAGCAGCGCCCAGCAAGGGGACACCGGGGAGCTGTTTTTT. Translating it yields CASSAQQGDTGELFF.

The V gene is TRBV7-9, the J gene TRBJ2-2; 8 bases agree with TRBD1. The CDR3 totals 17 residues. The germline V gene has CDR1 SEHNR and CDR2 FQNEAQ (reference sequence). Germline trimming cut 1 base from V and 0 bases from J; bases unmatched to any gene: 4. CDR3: CASSLGTGPTNTGELFF. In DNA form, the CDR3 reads TGTGCCAGCAGCTTAGGGACAGGGCCTACGAACACCGGGGAGCTGTTTTTT.